The clone carrying this T cell receptor (beta chain) is medium-sized in the sample. Antigen specificity is unknown. V lost 3 bases and J 8 bases, leaving 19 bases between the germline ends. This CDR3 comprises 15 residues. Per the germline V gene, CDR1 is LNHDA and CDR2 is SQIVND (reference sequence). With MiXCR, TCRdb reprocessed the PCR reads. The table lists 15,000 to 19,000 clones, about a quarter of them singletons. This sample was included in a study of metastatic and nonmetastatic thyroid tumors. In the study overall: A comparison of repertoires was made across blood and tumor or nodule tissue from malignant and benign thyroid patients.

Not a single patient had been given any form of treatment at any point before undergoing thyroid surgery. Study-wide findings and caveats: Significantly higher TCR beta diversity was reportedly seen in malignant thyroid tumors than benign nodules, in blood and tumor.

The chain joins TRBV19 to TRBJ1-2; D perhaps matches TRBD1 (5 bases). This TCR was recovered from a female donor with papillary thyroid cancer or a benign thyroid nodule (not recorded which). Some clones in this sample may be carry-over from other donors' samples. The source material was tumor tissue. CDR3 bases: TGTGCCAGTAGTATCTGGGCAGGGCGTAACCTCGGCTACACCTTC. Translating gives CASSIWAGRNLGYTF.